This T cell receptor (beta chain) emerged from a study of blood T cell repertoires in COVID-19. In germline, CDR1 is MNHEY, CDR2 SMNVEV (reference sequence). The CDR3 length is 16 residues. J was trimmed by 2 bases and V by 2 bases; bases with no gene match: 5. Per the study methods: Nucleated cell number was recorded as an estimate derived from reference gene primer amplification. This table comes from immunoSEQ multiplex PCR, and its TCRdb copy is limited to in-frame clones, with some not included. V, J and clone size are those of that table, while D and trimming were read from the DNA. The table lists around 220,000 clones, roughly 86% of them singletons.

This clonotype originated in a woman between 45 and 60 years old with COVID-19, enrolled during active disease. The chain links TRBV27 to TRBJ2-7, with 11 bases identical to TRBD1. Input material: peripheral blood. CDR3 nucleotides: TGTGCCAGCAGTTTAAGCGGGACAGGGGGGACCTACGAGCAGTACTTC. It codes for CASSLSGTGGTYEQYF.